This paragraph covers one TCR beta chain sequence. Its antigen is still unknown. This specimen belongs to a study of glioma-infiltrating T cells after dendritic cell vaccination. The overall study: Autologous tumor lysate-pulsed dendritic cell vaccination was given between the early 2000s and the early 2010s. Dendritic cell vaccine was injected intradermally three times, biweekly.

The study, taken as a whole, reports: Patients with more pretreatment TILs had longer time to progression and survival.

Sample time point: after dendritic cell vaccination, including at tumor progression/relapse. CDR1 is MDHEN, CDR2 SYDVKM, per germline. The CDR3 covers 15 residues. V dropped 6 bases and J dropped 5; count of bases not matched to a gene: 9. The method was immunoSEQ multiplex PCR; TCRdb's version includes in-frame clones alone and lacks a portion of them. The sample carries approximately 46,000 clones, around 91% recorded once. The input for sequencing was blood, taken after dendritic cell vaccination. This sequence was found in a human donor with glioblastoma. This chain uses TRBV28 with TRBJ2-2, with 7 bases lining up with TRBD1. The CDR3 is CASRDPGQPTGELFF. Written as DNA, the CDR3 is TGTGCCAGCAGGGACCCGGGACAGCCTACCGGGGAGCTGTTTTTT.